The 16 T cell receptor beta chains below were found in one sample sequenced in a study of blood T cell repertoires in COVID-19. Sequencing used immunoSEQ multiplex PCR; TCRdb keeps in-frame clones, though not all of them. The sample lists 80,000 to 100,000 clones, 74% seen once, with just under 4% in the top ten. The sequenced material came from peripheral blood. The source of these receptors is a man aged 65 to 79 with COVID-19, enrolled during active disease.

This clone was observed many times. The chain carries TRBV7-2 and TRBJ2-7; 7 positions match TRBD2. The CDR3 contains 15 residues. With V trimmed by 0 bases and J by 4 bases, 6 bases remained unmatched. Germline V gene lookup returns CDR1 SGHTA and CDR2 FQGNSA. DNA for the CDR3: TGTGCCAGCAGCTTAGCGGGAGGGCATTCATACGAGCAGTACTTC. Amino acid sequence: CASSLAGGHSYEQYF.

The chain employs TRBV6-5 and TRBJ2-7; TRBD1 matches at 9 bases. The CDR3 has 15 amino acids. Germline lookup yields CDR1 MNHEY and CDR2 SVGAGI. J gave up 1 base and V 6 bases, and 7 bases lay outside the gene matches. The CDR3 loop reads CASRDTGGSSYEQYF. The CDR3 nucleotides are TGTGCCAGCAGGGATACAGGGGGCTCTTCCTACGAGCAGTACTTC.

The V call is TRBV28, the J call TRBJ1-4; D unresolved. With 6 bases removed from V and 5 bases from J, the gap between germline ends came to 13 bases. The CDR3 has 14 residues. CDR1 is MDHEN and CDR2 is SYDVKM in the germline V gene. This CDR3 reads CASRSSGRNEKLFF. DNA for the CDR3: TGTGCCAGCAGATCCTCCGGGAGAAATGAAAAACTGTTTTTT.

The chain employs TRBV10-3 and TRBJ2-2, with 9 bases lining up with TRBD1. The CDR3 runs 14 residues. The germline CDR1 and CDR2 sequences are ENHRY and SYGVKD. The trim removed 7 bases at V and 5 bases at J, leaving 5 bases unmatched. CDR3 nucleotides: TGTGCCATCAAGGGACAGGGTGGGACCGGGGAGCTGTTTTTT. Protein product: CAIKGQGGTGELFF.

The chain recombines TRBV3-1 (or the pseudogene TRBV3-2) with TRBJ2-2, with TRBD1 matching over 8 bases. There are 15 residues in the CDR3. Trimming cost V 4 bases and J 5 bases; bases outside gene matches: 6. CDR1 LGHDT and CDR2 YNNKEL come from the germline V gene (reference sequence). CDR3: CASSPLRQGTGELFF. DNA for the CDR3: TGTGCCAGCAGCCCCCTCCGACAGGGGACCGGGGAGCTGTTTTTT.

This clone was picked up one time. In DNA form, the CDR3 reads TGCGCCAGCAGCCTTACTAGCGGGACAACCTACGAGCAGTACTTC. Translating it yields CASSLTSGTTYEQYF. The V and J genes are TRBV4-1 and TRBJ2-7; TRBD2 matches at 10 bases. J gave up 2 bases and V 4 bases, and 5 bases lay outside the gene matches. Germline-derived CDR1 and CDR2 are MGHRA and YSYEKL. This CDR3 has 15 amino acids.

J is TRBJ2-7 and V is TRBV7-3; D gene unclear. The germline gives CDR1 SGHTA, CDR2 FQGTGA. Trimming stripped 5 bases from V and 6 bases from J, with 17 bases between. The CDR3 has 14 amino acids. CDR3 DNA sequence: TGTGCCAGCAGCCCCCCGGGTGCAGTGGGCGAGCAGTACTTC. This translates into CASSPPGAVGEQYF.

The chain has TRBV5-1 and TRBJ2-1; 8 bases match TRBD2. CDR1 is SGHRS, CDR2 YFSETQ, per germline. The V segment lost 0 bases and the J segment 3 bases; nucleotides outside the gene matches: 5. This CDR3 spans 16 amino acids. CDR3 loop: CASSLDAGGGYNEQFF. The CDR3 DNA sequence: TGCGCCAGCAGCTTGGATGCGGGAGGAGGCTACAATGAGCAGTTCTTC.

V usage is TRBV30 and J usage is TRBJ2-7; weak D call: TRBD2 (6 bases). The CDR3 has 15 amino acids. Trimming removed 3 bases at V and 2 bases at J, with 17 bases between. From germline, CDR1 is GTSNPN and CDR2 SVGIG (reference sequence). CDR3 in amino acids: CAWRAAGLMAYEQYF. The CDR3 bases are TGTGCCTGGAGGGCGGCGGGGTTAATGGCCTACGAGCAGTACTTC.

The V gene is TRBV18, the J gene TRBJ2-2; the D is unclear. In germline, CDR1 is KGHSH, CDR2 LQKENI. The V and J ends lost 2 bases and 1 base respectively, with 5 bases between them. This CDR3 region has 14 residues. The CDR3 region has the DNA TGTGCCAGCTCACCATCGTGGAACACCGGGGAGCTGTTTTTT. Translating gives CASSPSWNTGELFF. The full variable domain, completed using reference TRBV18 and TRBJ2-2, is NAGVMQNPRHLVRRRGQEARLRCSPMKGHSHVYWYRQLPEEGLKFMVYLQKENIIDESGMPKERFSAEFPKEGPSILRIQQVVRGDSAAYFCASSPSWNTGELFFGEGSRLTVL.

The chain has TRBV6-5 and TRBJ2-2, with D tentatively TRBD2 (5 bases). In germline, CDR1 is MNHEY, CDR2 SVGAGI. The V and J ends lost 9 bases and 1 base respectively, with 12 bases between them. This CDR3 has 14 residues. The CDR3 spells CASEAAVNTGELFF. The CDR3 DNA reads TGTGCCAGTGAGGCAGCGGTGAACACCGGGGAGCTGTTTTTT.

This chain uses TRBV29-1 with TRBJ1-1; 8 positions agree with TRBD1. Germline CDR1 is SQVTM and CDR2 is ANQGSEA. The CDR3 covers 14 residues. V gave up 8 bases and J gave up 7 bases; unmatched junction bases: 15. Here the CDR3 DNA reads TGCAGCCCAGGATTGGGCGGACAGGGTGGTGAAGCTTTCTTT. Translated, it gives CSPGLGGQGGEAFF.

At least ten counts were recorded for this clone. CDR3: CASSSPPGEQFF. In DNA form, the CDR3 reads TGTGCCAGCAGTAGCCCCCCGGGTGAGCAGTTCTTC. The chain combines TRBV6-6 with TRBJ2-1; D gene unclear. Germline V gene sequence: CDR1 MNHNY, CDR2 SVGAGI (reference sequence). The V gene lost 5 bases and the J gene lost 9 bases, with 11 bases spanning the gap. This CDR3 comprises 12 residues.

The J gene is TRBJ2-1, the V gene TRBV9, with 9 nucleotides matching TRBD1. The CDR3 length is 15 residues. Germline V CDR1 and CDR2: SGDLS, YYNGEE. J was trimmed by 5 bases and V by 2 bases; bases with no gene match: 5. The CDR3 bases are TGTGCCAGCAGCGTTAGACAGGGGGTTAACAATGAGCAGTTCTTC. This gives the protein CASSVRQGVNNEQFF.

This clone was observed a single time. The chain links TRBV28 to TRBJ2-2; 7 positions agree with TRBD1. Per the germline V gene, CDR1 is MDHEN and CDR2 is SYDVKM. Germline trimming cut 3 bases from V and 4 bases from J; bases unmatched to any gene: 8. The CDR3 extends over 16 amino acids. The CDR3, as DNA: TGTGCCAGCAGTTTTCCCGGGACAGCTTCCACCGGGGAGCTGTTTTTT. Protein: CASSFPGTASTGELFF.

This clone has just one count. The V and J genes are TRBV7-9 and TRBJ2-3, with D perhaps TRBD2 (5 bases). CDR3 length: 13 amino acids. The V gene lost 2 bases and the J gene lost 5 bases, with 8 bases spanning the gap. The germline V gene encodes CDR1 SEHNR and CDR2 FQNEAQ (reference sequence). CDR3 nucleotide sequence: TGTGCCAGCAGCTTAAATGCGGGAGATACGCAGTATTTT. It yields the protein CASSLNAGDTQYF.